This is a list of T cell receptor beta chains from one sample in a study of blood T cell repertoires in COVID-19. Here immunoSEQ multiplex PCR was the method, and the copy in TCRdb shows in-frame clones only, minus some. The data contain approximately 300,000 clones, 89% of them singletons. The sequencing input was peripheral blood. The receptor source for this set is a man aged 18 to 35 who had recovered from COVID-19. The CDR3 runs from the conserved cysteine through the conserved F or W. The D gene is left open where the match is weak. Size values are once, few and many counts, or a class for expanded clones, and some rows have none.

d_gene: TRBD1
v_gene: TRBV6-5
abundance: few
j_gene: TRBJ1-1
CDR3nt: TGTGCCAGCAGTACAGGGGGCACTGAAGCTTTCTTT
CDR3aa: CASSTGGTEAFF

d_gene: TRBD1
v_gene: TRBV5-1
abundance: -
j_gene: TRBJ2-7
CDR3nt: TGCGCCAGCAGCTTGGGGGGACAGGGCACCTCCTACGAGCAGTACTTC
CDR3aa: CASSLGGQGTSYEQYF

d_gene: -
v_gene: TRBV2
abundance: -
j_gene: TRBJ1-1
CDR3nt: TGTGCCACAGGACAGAACACTGAAGCTTTCTTT
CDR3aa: CATGQNTEAFF

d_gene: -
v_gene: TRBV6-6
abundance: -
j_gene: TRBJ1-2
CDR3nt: TGTGCCAGCATTGCCTCCTTTCGCAGGGATGGCTACACCTTC
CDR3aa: CASIASFRRDGYTF

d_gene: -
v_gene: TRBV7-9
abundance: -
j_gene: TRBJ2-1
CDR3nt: TGTGCCAGCACTGAGAACAATGAGCAGTTCTTC
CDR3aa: CASTENNEQFF

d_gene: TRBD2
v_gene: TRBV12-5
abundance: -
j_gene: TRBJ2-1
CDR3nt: TGTGCTAGTGGTACCAGCGGGGGAGGCAATGAGCAGTTCTTC
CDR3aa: CASGTSGGGNEQFF

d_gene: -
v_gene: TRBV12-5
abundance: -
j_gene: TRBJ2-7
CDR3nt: TGTGCTAGTGGTTTGGGCAGTCCCTACGAGCAGTACTTC
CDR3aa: CASGLGSPYEQYF

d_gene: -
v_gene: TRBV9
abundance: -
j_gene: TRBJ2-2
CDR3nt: TGTGCCAGCAGCGTAGTTTATACCGGGGAGCTGTTTTTT
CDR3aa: CASSVVYTGELFF

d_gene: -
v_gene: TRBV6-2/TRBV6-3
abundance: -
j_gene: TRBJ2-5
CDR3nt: TGTGCCAGCAGTTACGTGGGAGGGGGAAGATATATGGAGACCCAGTACTTC
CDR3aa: CASSYVGGGRYMETQYF

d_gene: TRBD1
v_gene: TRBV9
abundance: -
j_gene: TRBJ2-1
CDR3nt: TGTGCCAGCAGCGTCGACAGGGGGTATGAGCAGTTCTTC
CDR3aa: CASSVDRGYEQFF

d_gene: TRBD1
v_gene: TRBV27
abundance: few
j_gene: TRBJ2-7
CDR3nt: TGTGCCAGCAGTTTCCTGGACAGGTTATCCTACGAGCAGTACTTC
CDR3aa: CASSFLDRLSYEQYF

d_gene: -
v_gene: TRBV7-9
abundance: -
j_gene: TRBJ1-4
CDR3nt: TGTGCCAGCAGCGCGAATGAAAAACTGTTTTTT
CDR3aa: CASSANEKLFF

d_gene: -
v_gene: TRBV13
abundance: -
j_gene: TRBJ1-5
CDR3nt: TGTGCCAGCAGCTCCCACAGGGAGAATCAGCCCCAGCATTTT
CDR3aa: CASSSHRENQPQHF

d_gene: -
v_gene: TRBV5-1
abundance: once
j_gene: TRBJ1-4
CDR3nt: TGCGCCAGCAGCCCTTCCCCGGGGGGGTTCGAAAAACTGTTTTTT
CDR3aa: CASSPSPGGFEKLFF

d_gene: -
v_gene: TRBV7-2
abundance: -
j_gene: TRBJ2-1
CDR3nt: TGTGCCAGCAGCTCTGATCGAGCCAATGAGCAGTTCTTC
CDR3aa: CASSSDRANEQFF

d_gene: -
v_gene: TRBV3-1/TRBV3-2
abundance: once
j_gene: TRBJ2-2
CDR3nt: TGTGCCAGCAGCCAAGTCAGGGGCGCCGGGGAGCTGTTTTTT
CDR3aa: CASSQVRGAGELFF

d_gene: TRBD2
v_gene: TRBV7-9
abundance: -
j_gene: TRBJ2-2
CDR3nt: TGTGCCAGCAGCTTTACTAGCGGGGGGCGGAACACCGGGGAGCTGTTTTTT
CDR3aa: CASSFTSGGRNTGELFF

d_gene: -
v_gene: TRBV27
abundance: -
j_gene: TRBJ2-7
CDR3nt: TGTGCCAGCAGTTCCGCCCTAGACGGCTACGAGCAGTACTTC
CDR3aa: CASSSALDGYEQYF

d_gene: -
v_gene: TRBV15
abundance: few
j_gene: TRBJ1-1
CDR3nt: TGTGCCCCGCAAACACACAATCAGGGGAATGAAGCTTTCTTT
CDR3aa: CAPQTHNQGNEAFF

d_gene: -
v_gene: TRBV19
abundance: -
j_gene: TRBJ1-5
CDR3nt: TGTGCCAGTAGTATAGGGGACACCAATAGCAATCAGCCCCAGCATTTT
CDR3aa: CASSIGDTNSNQPQHF

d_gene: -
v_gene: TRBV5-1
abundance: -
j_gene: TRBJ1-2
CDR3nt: TGCGCCAGCAGCTTGAACAGCTATGGCTACACCTTC
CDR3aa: CASSLNSYGYTF

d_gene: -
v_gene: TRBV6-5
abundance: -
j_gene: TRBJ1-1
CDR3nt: TGTGCCAGCAGCCTCCCCAGGCTGATGAACACTGAAGCTTTCTTT
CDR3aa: CASSLPRLMNTEAFF

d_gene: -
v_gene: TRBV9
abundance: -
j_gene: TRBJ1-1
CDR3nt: TGTGCCAGCAGCGTAGATGAGGAAGCTGAAGCTTTCTTT
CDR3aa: CASSVDEEAEAFF

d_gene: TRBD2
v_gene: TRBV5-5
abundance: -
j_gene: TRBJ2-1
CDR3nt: TGTGCCAGCAGCTTGGCCGGGGGGGCGATAGGCTATGAGCAGTTCTTC
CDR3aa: CASSLAGGAIGYEQFF

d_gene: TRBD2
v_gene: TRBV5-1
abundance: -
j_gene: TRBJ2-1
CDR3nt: TGCGCCAGCAACGGAGGGAGTGGGCTAGCGGGACCTGCGTTCTTC
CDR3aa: CASNGGSGLAGPAFF

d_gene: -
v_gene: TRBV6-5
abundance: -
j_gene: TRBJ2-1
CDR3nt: TGTGCCAGCAAGATTAGCGAGAGCTCCTACAATGAGCAGTTCTTC
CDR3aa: CASKISESSYNEQFF